Sequencing of this TCR beta chain was carried out in a study of blood T cell repertoires in COVID-19. Study-wide background: The samples span acute and convalescent COVID-19 from the United States, Italy and Spain. From T cells, B-cell-depleted T cells, or PBMCs came the material, which was cDNA or gDNA.

As originally analysed: Reference gene primer amplification gave nucleated cell count estimates. TCRdb's copy holds only in-frame clones and misses some; the assay was immunoSEQ multiplex PCR. That table gives V, J and clone size, and the DNA gave D and trimming. The repertoire consists of about 130,000 clones, with 88% occurring once and the leading ten covering about 9.4%. CDR1 is SGHTS, CDR2 YDEGEE, per germline. Deletions cut 9 bases from V and 4 bases from J, with 19 bases between. The CDR3 runs 15 residues. The source of this sequence is a man aged 50-60 years with acute or convalescent COVID-19. The sequencing input was peripheral blood. This chain joins TRBV5-8 and TRBJ2-2; D is unclear. The DNA of the CDR3 is TGTGCCACCGTAGTATTAGGCAGACTCACCGGGGAGCTGTTTTTT. This sequence encodes CATVVLGRLTGELFF.